This T cell receptor beta chain was captured by sequencing in a study of blood T cell repertoires in COVID-19. In the study overall: The United States, Italy and Spain supplied acute and convalescent COVID-19 samples. The cDNA or gDNA used as material had been derived from T cells, B-cell-depleted T cells, or PBMCs.

As originally analysed: Reference gene primer amplification in the assay estimated nucleated cell counts. The method was immunoSEQ multiplex PCR; TCRdb's version includes in-frame clones alone and lacks a portion of them. V and J calls plus clone size are reproduced from that table; the DNA served to infer D and trimming. This table has around 100,000 clones, 81% appearing once. Looked up from germline, CDR1 is MNHEY and CDR2 is SMNVEV (reference sequence). This CDR3 has 13 amino acids. V was pared by 3 bases and J by 2 bases, with 7 bases between. The sample taken for sequencing was peripheral blood. The rearrangement links TRBV27 to TRBJ1-2; D gene uncertain. The sequence came from a man older than 75 with COVID-19, enrolled during active disease. CDR3 in DNA: TGTGCCAGCAGTTTTTCAGGAAACTATGGCTACACCTTC. Protein sequence: CASSFSGNYGYTF.